The 14 T cell receptor beta chains listed next were all sequenced from one sample in a study of blood T cell repertoires in COVID-19. The method was immunoSEQ multiplex PCR; TCRdb's version includes in-frame clones alone and lacks a portion of them. The table has around 24,000 clones, around 90% seen once; the top ten hold around 11%. Sequences were obtained from peripheral blood. The origin of the receptors is a man in his sixties or seventies with acute or convalescent COVID-19.

This chain uses TRBV7-2 with TRBJ1-6; the D gene is possibly TRBD1 (5 bases). CDR1 is SGHTA, CDR2 FQGNSA, per germline. V lost 3 bases, J lost 2 bases, and 11 bases lay in between. This CDR3 comprises 16 residues. The chain's CDR3 is CASSFRPRAYNSPLHF. CDR3 in DNA: TGTGCCAGCAGCTTCCGACCCAGGGCCTATAATTCACCCCTCCACTTT.

This clone was detected a few times. The chain uses TRBV6-4 and TRBJ2-2; D is perhaps TRBD1 (6 bases). V dropped 4 bases and J dropped 5 bases, with 8 bases sitting between them. CDR3 size: 13 residues. The germline CDR1 and CDR2 sequences are MRHNA and SNTAGT. This chain's CDR3 is CASSGTGTGELFF. The CDR3 DNA reads as TGTGCCAGCAGTGGTACAGGGACCGGGGAGCTGTTTTTT.

The CDR3 sequence is CASSGGLAGTNTGELFF. CDR3 in DNA: TGCGCCAGCAGCGGTGGACTAGCGGGTACGAACACCGGGGAGCTGTTTTTT. The genes are TRBV5-1 and TRBJ2-2; the match to TRBD2 covers 11 bases. The CDR3 has 17 residues. From germline, CDR1 is SGHRS and CDR2 YFSETQ. V was pared by 4 bases and J by 0 bases, with 5 bases of the junction left unmatched.

This sequence joins TRBV9 and TRBJ1-3; the D is unclear. Per the germline V gene, CDR1 is SGDLS and CDR2 is YYNGEE. This CDR3 is built from 13 residues. Trimming left V 3 bases short and J 0 bases short, with 4 bases between. The CDR3 nucleotides are TGTGCCAGCAGCGAGCTCTCTGGAAACACCATATATTTT. This sequence encodes CASSELSGNTIYF.

The chain has TRBV28 and TRBJ2-7; a weak D match, TRBD2 (7 bases). The V gene lost 2 bases and the J gene lost 0 bases, with 14 bases spanning the gap. This CDR3 contains 16 residues. CDR1 is MDHEN, CDR2 SYDVKM, per germline. The CDR3 coding sequence is TGTGCCAGCAGTTTAGAGTGGGGGGGCCGCTCCTACGAGCAGTACTTC. Amino acids: CASSLEWGGRSYEQYF.

V usage is TRBV6-5 and J usage is TRBJ2-5, with D tentatively TRBD1 (6 bases). V lost 6 bases to trimming and J lost 5 bases, with 13 bases between them. Germline V gene lookup returns CDR1 MNHEY and CDR2 SVGAGI. The CDR3 extends over 13 amino acids. CDR3 nucleotides: TGTGCCAGCAGGGCAGGGGCTGTGGAGACCCAGTACTTC. Amino acid sequence: CASRAGAVETQYF.

This chain links TRBV6-5 with TRBJ1-1; 9 bases are a match to TRBD1. Germline V gene sequence: CDR1 MNHEY, CDR2 SVGAGI. With V trimmed by 6 bases and J by 5 bases, 10 bases remained unmatched. The CDR3 is made up of 15 amino acids. CDR3 sequence: CASSLYRGRGTEAFF. The CDR3 bases are TGTGCCAGCAGCCTTTACAGGGGGCGCGGGACTGAAGCTTTCTTT.

This chain connects TRBV7-9 to TRBJ2-5, with 7 bases matching TRBD1. The CDR3 consists of 15 residues. The ends lost 3 bases at V and 0 bases at J; junction bases unmatched: 4. CDR1 SEHNR and CDR2 FQNEAQ come from the germline V gene (reference sequence). CDR3 sequence (DNA): TGTGCCAGCAGCTTCCCAGGGACAGACCAAGAGACCCAGTACTTC. Its protein product is CASSFPGTDQETQYF. The whole variable domain, remainder taken from reference TRBV7-9 and TRBJ2-5, is DTGVSQNPRHKITKRGQNVTFRCDPISEHNRLYWYRQTLGQGPEFLTYFQNEAQLEKSRLLSDRFSAERPKGSFSTLEIQRTEQGDSAMYLCASSFPGTDQETQYFGPGTRLLVL.

This rearrangement joins TRBV19 to TRBJ2-7; D may be TRBD1 (5 bases). The germline CDR1 and CDR2 sequences are LNHDA and SQIVND (reference sequence). The CDR3 consists of 13 residues. Trimming took 0 bases from V and 4 from J, leaving 7 bases between them. The CDR3 nucleotides are TGTGCCAGTAGTATAGATCAGGGTTACGAGCAGTACTTC. This gives the protein CASSIDQGYEQYF.

V is TRBV28 and J is TRBJ1-2; 8 bases line up with TRBD1. The CDR3 runs 14 residues. Germline CDR1 MDHEN, CDR2 SYDVKM. J lost 8 bases, V lost 6 bases, and 11 bases had no gene match. Written as DNA, the CDR3 is TGTGCCAGCAGCCTTTTGTTGGGACAGGCGGGCTACACCTTC. Translation: CASSLLLGQAGYTF.

This clone was observed once. This chain's CDR3 is CASSIQMASGELFF. The CDR3 nucleotides are TGTGCCAGTAGTATTCAGATGGCATCCGGGGAGCTGTTTTTT. The genes are TRBV19 and TRBJ2-2; D gene unclear. V was shortened by 3 bases and J by 6 bases, with 11 bases between the two germline ends. The germline V gene has CDR1 LNHDA and CDR2 SQIVND (reference sequence). CDR3 length: 14 residues.

This clone was counted once. The CDR3 DNA sequence: TGTGCCAGCAGCCGGACAGGGGCTAACTATGGCTACACCTTC. It translates to CASSRTGANYGYTF. This chain connects TRBV3-1 (or the pseudogene TRBV3-2) to TRBJ1-2; 9 bases agree with TRBD1. The germline V gene has CDR1 LGHDT and CDR2 YNNKEL (reference sequence). There are 14 residues in the CDR3. V trimming: 4 bases; J trimming: 0 bases; junction bases outside the gene matches: 0.

The J gene is TRBJ1-1, the V gene TRBV19; 8 positions agree with TRBD1. CDR3 length: 12 residues. Germline assignment: CDR1 LNHDA and CDR2 SQIVND (reference sequence). V lost 3 bases, J lost 10 bases, and 4 bases stayed unmatched. CDR3 sequence: CASSIQGAIAFF. The CDR3 DNA follows: TGTGCCAGTAGTATTCAGGGGGCGATAGCTTTCTTT.

CDR3: CASSEDRLTEAFF. CDR3 nucleotide sequence: TGTGCCAGCAGTGAGGACAGGTTGACTGAAGCTTTCTTT. The chain couples TRBV6-1 to TRBJ1-1, with 7 bases identical to TRBD1. Germline assignment: CDR1 MNHNS and CDR2 SASEGT. V lost 3 bases, J lost 5 bases, and 3 bases stayed unmatched. This CDR3 has 13 amino acids.